Presented here are 27 T cell receptor beta chains from one specimen sequenced in a study of blood T cell repertoires in COVID-19 (dated by TCRdb to about 2020). Libraries were made using the immunoSEQ multiplex PCR assay. The immuneACCESS repertoire file appears here via TCRdb, limited to in-frame rearrangements. These files lack a portion of the clones; in checked studies, under half of the deficit traces to unresolved V genes, and the cause of the others is not known. This sample gives about 270,000 clones in total; approximately 90% of them show up just once. The ten biggest clones cover 2.3% of the sample. Source material: PBMCs or T cells enriched from blood (not recorded which). These receptors were collected from a woman in her forties with acute COVID-19.

This sequence joins TRBV18 and TRBJ2-5; 7 nucleotides agree with TRBD1. CDR3 length: 13 amino acids. The J segment lost 5 bases and the V segment lost 3 bases, leaving 3 bases of the junction unmatched. Germline V gene data show CDR1 as KGHSH and CDR2 as LQKENI. The CDR3 region is CASSPTGVETQYF. CDR3 bases: TGTGCCAGCTCACCCACAGGGGTGGAGACCCAGTACTTC.

This chain uses TRBV5-4 with TRBJ1-4; TRBD1 matches 7 bases. This CDR3 has 14 residues. V shed 0 bases and J 7 bases; nucleotides not matched to a gene: 3. Germline-derived CDR1 and CDR2 are SGHNT and YYREEE (reference sequence). CDR3 in amino acids: CASSLGGGGEKLFF. The CDR3 DNA reads TGTGCCAGCAGCTTGGGAGGGGGCGGTGAAAAACTGTTTTTT. The whole variable domain, filled in from reference TRBV5-4 and TRBJ1-4, reads ETGVTQSPTHLIKTRGQQVTLRCSSQSGHNTVSWYQQALGQGPQFIFQYYREEENGRGNFPPRFSGLQFPNYSSELNVNALELDDSALYLCASSLGGGGEKLFFGSGTQLSVL.

The chain uses TRBV11-3 and TRBJ1-2; D is unresolved. The germline CDR1 and CDR2 sequences are SGHNT and YENEEA. V gave up 5 bases and J gave up 6 bases, with 13 bases separating them. The CDR3 spans 13 residues. The CDR3 loop is CASSPEKGDGYTF. CDR3 nucleotide sequence: TGTGCCAGCAGCCCGGAAAAGGGAGATGGCTACACCTTC.

J is TRBJ2-7 and V is TRBV6-5, with a weak D call TRBD1 (5 bases). V lost 7 bases to trimming and J lost 1 base, with 17 bases between them. The CDR3 extends over 15 amino acids. Germline-derived CDR1 and CDR2 are MNHEY and SVGAGI. The CDR3 region is CASTSMTVGSYEQYF. CDR3 bases: TGTGCCAGCACCTCGATGACAGTGGGTTCCTACGAGCAGTACTTC.

The chain combines TRBV28 with TRBJ1-2; 8 nucleotides match TRBD1. The CDR3 sequence is 16 residues long. V dropped 5 bases and J dropped 0; count of bases not matched to a gene: 8. Germline CDR1 MDHEN, CDR2 SYDVKM. CDR3 DNA sequence: TGTGCCAGCAGTACCTACGACAGGGGAACTAACTATGGCTACACCTTC. Its protein is CASSTYDRGTNYGYTF.

This rearrangement joins TRBV7-9 to TRBJ2-1, with a possible D match to TRBD2 (5 bases). Germline V CDR1 and CDR2: SEHNR, FQNEAQ (reference sequence). This CDR3 has 15 amino acids. The V end lost 1 base, the J end lost 2 bases, and 9 bases lay between the germline ends. The CDR3 loop reads CASSLGGSTYNEQFF. CDR3 sequence (DNA): TGTGCCAGCAGCTTAGGAGGGTCTACCTACAATGAGCAGTTCTTC.

J is TRBJ2-2 and V is TRBV19, with 8 bases matching TRBD2. The CDR3 covers 16 residues. Looked up from germline, CDR1 is LNHDA and CDR2 is SQIVND (reference sequence). V lost 8 bases and J lost 0; bases outside the gene matches: 8. The CDR3 nucleotides read TGTGCCAGTGGGGACTTAGCGGGATCGAACACCGGGGAGCTGTTTTTT. This gives the protein CASGDLAGSNTGELFF. The full variable domain, in which reference TRBV19 and TRBJ2-2 provide the parts outside the CDR3, is DGGITQSPKYLFRKEGQNVTLSCEQNLNHDAMYWYRQDPGQGLRLIYYSQIVNDFQKGDIAEGYSVSREKKESFPLTVTSAQKNPTAFYLCASGDLAGSNTGELFFGEGSRLTVL.

The J gene is TRBJ2-7, the V gene TRBV29-1; 9 bases agree with TRBD1. V shed 4 bases and J 7 bases; nucleotides not matched to a gene: 5. The CDR3 spans 12 residues. Looked up from germline, CDR1 is SQVTM and CDR2 is ANQGSEA. This chain's CDR3 is CSVAQGAGEQYF. Written as DNA, the CDR3 is TGCAGCGTTGCACAGGGGGCAGGAGAGCAGTACTTC.

The chain has TRBV2 and TRBJ1-1; 8 bases fit TRBD1. V was clipped by 7 bases and J by 11 bases; unmatched bases: 9. CDR3 size: 12 residues. Germline V gives CDR1 SNHLY, CDR2 FYNNEI. CDR3 in amino acids: CASNDRGFRAFF. CDR3 sequence (DNA): TGTGCCAGCAATGACAGGGGATTTAGGGCTTTCTTT.

The chain employs TRBV19 and TRBJ1-5, with 10 positions matching TRBD1. The CDR3 spans 17 residues. The germline CDR1 and CDR2 sequences are LNHDA and SQIVND (reference sequence). Losses at the gene ends were 3 bases for V and 5 bases for J; bases not matched to a gene: 10. The CDR3 sequence is CASSIPGWTGGDQPQHF. Here the CDR3 DNA reads TGTGCCAGTAGTATCCCCGGATGGACAGGGGGAGATCAGCCCCAGCATTTT.

This clone was counted once. J is TRBJ1-1 and V is TRBV24-1; 8 bases align to TRBD1. Germline V gene data show CDR1 as KGHDR and CDR2 as SFDVKD. V lost 4 bases, J lost 3 bases, and 9 bases stayed unmatched. The CDR3 runs 16 residues. DNA for the CDR3: TGTGCCACCAGTGAAAGGGACAGGACTTGGTACACTGAAGCTTTCTTT. This gives the protein CATSERDRTWYTEAFF.

The chain is built from TRBV7-9 and TRBJ1-4; no clear D. Trimming stripped 7 bases from V and 7 bases from J, with 16 bases between. The CDR3 spans 14 residues. CDR1 and CDR2 from the germline V gene are SEHNR and FQNEAQ (reference sequence). CDR3 DNA: TGTGCCAGCACCCTCGTAGGGAGAGGTGAAAAACTGTTTTTT. It yields the protein CASTLVGRGEKLFF.

The rearrangement uses TRBV27 and TRBJ1-2, with D perhaps matching TRBD1 (6 bases). The CDR3 totals 15 residues. CDR1 and CDR2 from the germline V gene are MNHEY and SMNVEV (reference sequence). Trimming cost V 5 bases and J 1 base, with 14 bases left between them. CDR3 residues: CASSKQGLLNYGYTF. The DNA for the CDR3 is TGTGCCAGCAGTAAACAGGGCCTGCTTAACTATGGCTACACCTTC.

The chain has TRBV7-2 and TRBJ2-3; 11 bases align to TRBD2. This CDR3 region has 19 residues. Trimming at V came to 5 bases and at J to 0 bases, leaving 13 bases not matched to a gene. Germline assignment: CDR1 SGHTA and CDR2 FQGNSA. This chain's CDR3 is CASSKRGSGRARSTDTQYF. The CDR3 nucleotides are TGTGCCAGCAGCAAACGCGGTAGCGGGAGGGCCCGGAGCACAGATACGCAGTATTTT.

The V gene is TRBV9, the J gene TRBJ2-5, with 8 bases that match TRBD2. V dropped 2 bases and J dropped 4; count of bases not matched to a gene: 4. The CDR3 covers 14 residues. Germline loops: CDR1 SGDLS, CDR2 YYNGEE. CDR3 in amino acids: CASSVGGGPETQYF. The CDR3 DNA reads as TGTGCCAGCAGCGTTGGCGGGGGGCCAGAGACCCAGTACTTC.

The chain combines TRBV7-9 with TRBJ1-5; the D gene is possibly TRBD1 (6 bases). Trimming stripped 0 bases from V and 0 bases from J, with 15 bases between. The CDR3 length is 18 residues. The V gene's germline CDR1 is SEHNR and CDR2 FQNEAQ (reference sequence). The CDR3 DNA is TGTGCCAGCAGCTTAGCGCCCCAGGGGCGGTTTAGCAATCAGCCCCAGCATTTT. This sequence encodes CASSLAPQGRFSNQPQHF.

This clone was detected once. The chain employs TRBV11-2 and TRBJ1-2; D may be TRBD1 (5 bases). V lost 5 bases and J lost 4, with 20 bases in between. This CDR3 has 16 residues. CDR1 is SGHAT, CDR2 FQNNGV, per germline. The CDR3 reads CASSKKGVGLGYGYTF. The CDR3 coding sequence is TGTGCCAGCAGCAAAAAAGGGGTCGGGTTAGGCTATGGCTACACCTTC.

This clone was detected only once. The genes are TRBV7-2 and TRBJ1-3; 7 bases align to TRBD1. The CDR3 covers 16 residues. Germline assignment: CDR1 SGHTA and CDR2 FQGNSA. Unmatched junction bases numbered 8, after V lost 2 bases and J lost 4 bases. For the CDR3, the DNA is TGTGCCAGCAGCTTAAAGGGGGCGATGCTAGGAAACACCATATATTTT. Translation gives CASSLKGAMLGNTIYF.

This chain joins TRBV7-9 and TRBJ1-2; D is ambiguous. Germline V CDR1 and CDR2: SEHNR, FQNEAQ (reference sequence). The germline V and J ends were trimmed by 1 base and 3 bases, with 9 bases remaining between them. The CDR3 runs 14 residues. CDR3 amino acids: CASSLDPGYYGYTF. The DNA of the CDR3 is TGTGCCAGCAGCTTAGATCCAGGTTACTATGGCTACACCTTC.

The J gene is TRBJ2-3, the V gene TRBV19, with 14 bases lining up with TRBD2. This CDR3 is 16 amino acids long. V gave up 5 bases and J gave up 5 bases; unmatched junction bases: 6. Germline V CDR1 and CDR2: LNHDA, SQIVND (reference sequence). Here the CDR3 reads CASSRGLAGARDTQYF. The CDR3 DNA follows: TGTGCCAGTAGTCGGGGACTAGCGGGAGCGAGAGATACGCAGTATTTT.

V usage is TRBV18 and J usage is TRBJ2-7, with D uncertain. Germline V gene data show CDR1 as KGHSH and CDR2 as LQKENI. V was pared by 3 bases and J by 2 bases, with 5 bases between. The CDR3 loop spans 12 amino acids. The CDR3, as DNA: TGTGCCAGCTCACCCGACACCTACGAGCAGTACTTC. This encodes CASSPDTYEQYF.

This chain joins TRBV21-1 and TRBJ2-5; the table assigns TRBD1, which was not confirmed against the DNA. TRBV21-1 has pseudogene status. This CDR3 has 15 amino acids. This chain's CDR3 is CASSNCRGLGETQYF. DNA for the CDR3: TGTGCCAGCAGCAACTGCAGGGGTCTCGGGGAGACCCAGTACTTC.

The chain uses TRBV28 and TRBJ2-7; 7 nucleotides match TRBD1. V gave up 2 bases and J gave up 6 bases; unmatched junction bases: 10. The CDR3 has 15 amino acids. Germline values: CDR1 MDHEN, CDR2 SYDVKM. The chain's CDR3 is CASSLKQGWVREQYF. CDR3 coding DNA: TGTGCCAGCAGTTTAAAACAGGGGTGGGTCCGCGAGCAGTACTTC.

The chain uses TRBV15 and TRBJ1-2, with a tentative D call TRBD1 (5 bases). CDR1 and CDR2 from the germline V gene are LNHNV and YYDKDF (reference sequence). Trimming pared 1 base from V and 8 bases from J, leaving 8 bases between. CDR3 size: 12 residues. The CDR3 sequence: CATSRVGVGYTF. The CDR3 DNA sequence: TGTGCCACCAGCAGAGTAGGGGTGGGCTACACCTTC.

This chain uses TRBV29-1 with TRBJ2-7; 9 nucleotides align to TRBD1. The CDR3 runs 13 residues. V gave up 3 bases and J gave up 6 bases; unmatched junction bases: 6. The germline gives CDR1 SQVTM, CDR2 ANQGSEA. CDR3 protein: CSVDGGQGIEQYF. CDR3 sequence (DNA): TGCAGCGTTGATGGGGGACAGGGAATCGAGCAGTACTTC.

The CDR3 nucleotides read TGTGCCAGCTCACCACAGGGGGCTGAGGAAAAACTGTTTTTT. It encodes CASSPQGAEEKLFF. This chain connects TRBV18 to TRBJ1-4; 7 bases are shared with TRBD1. Germline CDR1 reads KGHSH; CDR2 reads LQKENI. V gave up 1 base and J gave up 8 bases; unmatched junction bases: 4. The CDR3 length is 14 residues.

About this clone: This CDR3 is also generated by other DNA sequences in the sample. The rearrangement joins TRBV28 to TRBJ1-2; D call uncertain. V lost 3 bases, J lost 3 bases, and 8 bases lay in between. The CDR3 sequence is 13 residues long. Germline assignment: CDR1 MDHEN and CDR2 SYDVKM. CDR3 in amino acids: CASSLGGDYGYTF. The CDR3 region has the DNA TGTGCCAGCAGTTTGGGCGGGGACTATGGCTACACCTTC.